This entry lists 23 T cell receptor beta chains sequenced from one sample in a study of monozygotic twins with inflammatory bowel disease. After re-calling the 5' RACE reads, TCRdb lists one entry per CDR3 protein, DNA absent. The clone table shows a few hundred thousand distinct CDR3 sequences, with the ten largest holding around 2.5%. What was sequenced was blood. The receptors were gathered from a human donor with ulcerative colitis or Crohn's disease, or a healthy co-twin of an affected twin (not recorded which).

The genes are TRBV5-1 and TRBJ2-1; lacking DNA, the TRBD1 call made by TCRdb goes unchecked. The CDR3 length is 14 residues. Germline CDR1 is SGHRS and CDR2 is YFSETQ. CDR3 amino acids: CASSRKDRYNEQFF. Full variable domain (rest looked up from reference TRBV5-1 and TRBJ2-1): KAGVTQTPRYLIKTRGQQVTLSCSPISGHRSVSWYQQTPGQGLQFLFEYFSETQRNKGNFPGRFSGRQFSNSRSEMNVSTLELGDSALYLCASSRKDRYNEQFFGPGTRLTVL.

The chain uses TRBV6-6 and TRBJ2-7; the TRBD1 assignment by TCRdb is unverifiable without DNA. CDR1 and CDR2 (germline): MNHNY, SVGAGI (reference sequence). The CDR3 consists of 12 residues. The CDR3 protein is CASRKGFYEQYF.

The chain is built from TRBV5-1 and TRBJ1-3. From germline, CDR1 is SGHRS and CDR2 YFSETQ. This CDR3 region has 11 residues. The CDR3 sequence is CASGAGNTIYF.

The rearrangement joins TRBV18 to TRBJ2-3; TCRdb reports TRBD2, a call that lacks DNA to check it against. The CDR3 covers 15 residues. Germline CDR1 and CDR2: KGHSH and LQKENI. CDR3 protein: CASSPPTSPGDTQYF.

The chain recombines TRBV28 with TRBJ1-6. The CDR3 runs 14 residues. CDR1 is MDHEN, CDR2 SYDVKM, per germline. Here the CDR3 reads CASSPRQNYSPLHF.

The rearrangement links TRBV19 to TRBJ2-2. This CDR3 is built from 14 residues. Per the germline V gene, CDR1 is LNHDA and CDR2 is SQIVND (reference sequence). CDR3 in amino acids: CASSIAGNTGELFF.

The rearrangement links TRBV28 to TRBJ2-2. The CDR3 contains 11 residues. Looked up from germline, CDR1 is MDHEN and CDR2 is SYDVKM. CDR3 residues: CASFSGGIVFF.

The gene calls are TRBV6-2 or TRBV6-3 and TRBJ1-2. The germline V gene encodes CDR1 MNHEY and CDR2 SVGEGT. The length of the CDR3 is 13 residues. This chain's CDR3 is CASCLIGVNGYTF.

The chain carries TRBV6-1 and TRBJ1-2; lacking DNA, the TRBD1 call made by TCRdb goes unchecked. The CDR3 totals 15 residues. The V gene's germline CDR1 is MNHNS and CDR2 SASEGT. CDR3 in amino acids: CASSEQGGRVAGYTF.

This chain joins TRBV19 and TRBJ1-5. Germline assignment: CDR1 LNHDA and CDR2 SQIVND (reference sequence). CDR3 length: 13 amino acids. This chain's CDR3 is CASSIPRNQPQHF.

The CDR3 here is CASSELGIRNTEAFF. The rearrangement uses TRBV6-1 and TRBJ1-1. The CDR3 loop spans 15 amino acids. Germline CDR1 is MNHNS and CDR2 is SASEGT.

J is TRBJ1-1 and V is TRBV5-4; TCRdb reports TRBD1, a call that lacks DNA to check it against. The CDR3 is 15 amino acids. The V gene's germline CDR1 is SGHNT and CDR2 YYREEE (reference sequence). The CDR3 sequence is CASSEWTGMNTEAFF.

The chain carries TRBV4-1 and TRBJ2-5; checking the TCRdb D call of TRBD2 is not possible without DNA. Germline V lookup: CDR1 MGHRA, CDR2 YSYEKL. The CDR3 loop spans 18 amino acids. The chain's CDR3 is CASSQDSSGGTRRETQYF.

V gene TRBV18 combines with J gene TRBJ2-7; lacking DNA, the TRBD1 call made by TCRdb goes unchecked. Germline V gene sequence: CDR1 KGHSH, CDR2 LQKENI. The CDR3 has 13 residues. The chain's CDR3 is CASSPLGGGEQYF.

The chain links TRBV7-9 to TRBJ1-3; with no DNA, the TCRdb D assignment of TRBD1 cannot be verified. The CDR3 has 12 residues. CDR1 is SEHNR and CDR2 is FQNEAQ in the germline V gene (reference sequence). The CDR3: CATQTGSNTIYF.

This sequence joins TRBV28 and TRBJ2-2; TCRdb selects TRBD1, and the lack of DNA leaves this call unchecked. The CDR3 extends over 13 amino acids. In germline, CDR1 is MDHEN, CDR2 SYDVKM. The CDR3: CASSTGFDGELFF.

The rearrangement uses TRBV7-2 and TRBJ2-2; TCRdb selects TRBD2, and the lack of DNA leaves this call unchecked. Looked up from germline, CDR1 is SGHTA and CDR2 is FQGNSA. The CDR3 is made up of 13 amino acids. CDR3: CASRQTSAGELFF. The variable domain in full, completed from reference TRBV7-2 and TRBJ2-2, reads GAGVSQSPSNKVTEKGKDVELRCDPISGHTALYWYRQSLGQGLEFLIYFQGNSAPDKSGLPSDRFSAERTGGSVSTLTIQRTQQEDSAVYLCASRQTSAGELFFGEGSRLTVL.

The chain has TRBV20-1 and TRBJ1-4; the TCRdb call, TRBD1, lacks DNA for checking. The V gene's germline CDR1 is DFQATT and CDR2 SNEGSKA (reference sequence). The CDR3 spans 13 residues. The CDR3 region is CSALRTGGEKLFF.

V is TRBV5-1 and J is TRBJ1-2; TCRdb gives TRBD1 as the D gene, but with no DNA this cannot be confirmed. The CDR3 spans 15 residues. CDR1 SGHRS and CDR2 YFSETQ come from the germline V gene. The CDR3: CASSPRTGGRAGYTF.

The chain uses TRBV5-6 and TRBJ2-1; the D gene TCRdb calls, TRBD1, cannot be checked with no DNA. This CDR3 has 14 amino acids. Germline loops: CDR1 SGHDT, CDR2 YYEEEE. The CDR3 region is CASSFRGGSNEQFF.

V is TRBV29-1 and J is TRBJ2-3; with no DNA, the TCRdb D assignment of TRBD1 cannot be verified. The CDR3 has 15 residues. CDR1 SQVTM and CDR2 ANQGSEA come from the germline V gene. Here the CDR3 reads CSARTGSTGSDTQYF.

This sequence joins TRBV20-1 and TRBJ1-1. The CDR3 sequence is 15 residues long. The germline V gene has CDR1 DFQATT and CDR2 SNEGSKA (reference sequence). CDR3 loop: CSASVGSKMNTEAFF.

The chain has TRBV4-1 and TRBJ2-7; checking the TCRdb D call of TRBD1 is not possible without DNA. Germline values: CDR1 MGHRA, CDR2 YSYEKL. The CDR3 is made up of 16 amino acids. CDR3 protein: CASSHGPGTVLYEQYF.